The next 24 T cell receptor beta chains were all read from a single sample in a study of breast tumors, draining lymph nodes, adjacent tissues. MiXCR, run by TCRdb on the multiplex PCR reads, gives a single entry per CDR3 protein. The top ten hold about 3.9% of the sample, which has fewer than 200,000 distinct CDR3 sequences, roughly a third seen once. Breast cancer patients provided tissue from their axillary draining lymph nodes. Sample: axillary lymph node tissue. The receptor set was obtained from a female donor with breast cancer. Some clones in this sample may be carry-over from other donors' samples.

This clonotype was seen many times. This rearrangement joins TRBV29-1 to TRBJ1-5; no clear D. Germline loops: CDR1 SQVTM, CDR2 ANQGSEA. The CDR3 has 13 residues. V was clipped by 4 bases and J by 0 bases, with 7 bases between them. CDR3 in DNA: TGCAGCGTTGCAGAGAATAGCAATCAGCCCCAGCATTTT. It translates to CSVAENSNQPQHF.

This chain connects TRBV20-1 to TRBJ2-7; 7 positions match TRBD2. The CDR3 consists of 12 residues. After removal of 0 bases from V and 6 bases from J, the junction contained 2 bases not matched to a gene. The germline gives CDR1 DFQATT, CDR2 SNEGSKA (reference sequence). The CDR3 loop is CSAREGGFEQYF. The CDR3 region has the DNA TGCAGTGCTAGAGAGGGGGGGTTCGAGCAGTACTTC.

The V gene is TRBV5-1, the J gene TRBJ1-1; 7 positions match TRBD1. CDR1 is SGHRS, CDR2 YFSETQ, per germline. CDR3 length equals 17 residues. The junction had 12 bases not matched to a gene; V was cut back by 4 bases and J by 0 bases. The CDR3 DNA follows: TGCGCCAGCAGCCCCGGATGGGGACAGAGATTGAACACTGAAGCTTTCTTT. It encodes CASSPGWGQRLNTEAFF.

This chain uses TRBV27 with TRBJ2-2; 9 bases are a match to TRBD1. This CDR3 is built from 16 residues. Unmatched junction bases numbered 8, after V lost 3 bases and J lost 6 bases. Looked up from germline, CDR1 is MNHEY and CDR2 is SMNVEV (reference sequence). The CDR3 nucleotides are TGTGCCAGCAGTTTTTCCGTAACAGGGGGCTCCGGGGAGCTGTTTTTT. It specifies CASSFSVTGGSGELFF.

This clonotype was detected ten times or more. V gene TRBV11-3 combines with J gene TRBJ2-4; D unclear. There are 11 residues in the CDR3. CDR1 is SGHNT, CDR2 YENEEA, per germline. Trimming stripped 3 bases from V and 10 bases from J, with 7 bases between. CDR3 in DNA: TGTGCCAGCAGCTTCAGACAAATTCAGTACTTC. Translating gives CASSFRQIQYF.

This clonotype was recorded at least ten times. The J gene is TRBJ1-2, the V gene TRBV4-1; 7 bases map to TRBD1. The V and J ends lost 0 bases and 4 bases, in that order; junction bases with no gene match: 5. Germline CDR1 reads MGHRA; CDR2 reads YSYEKL. The CDR3 is 15 amino acids. CDR3 DNA: TGCGCCAGCAGCCAAGAAAGGGGGCGCGTCTATGGCTACACCTTC. The encoded protein is CASSQERGRVYGYTF.

Regarding this clonotype: This clone may be a read error of a much larger clone one base away. The chain recombines TRBV12-5 with TRBJ2-7, with 7 bases that match TRBD1. This CDR3 contains 14 residues. The germline V gene encodes CDR1 LGHNT and CDR2 FRNRAP. CDR3 nucleotides: TGTGCTAGTGGTCCCTGGGACAGCTCCCACGAGCAGTACTTC. Protein sequence: CASGPWDSSHEQYF.

The chain couples TRBV4-2 to TRBJ1-6, with D possibly being TRBD1 (5 bases). V dropped 1 base and J dropped 7 bases, with 11 bases sitting between them. There are 15 residues in the CDR3. Germline-derived CDR1 and CDR2 are LGHNA and YNFKEQ. DNA for the CDR3: TGTGCCAGCAGCCAAGGGCGGGGACTCAATTCACCCCTCCACTTT. Translating gives CASSQGRGLNSPLHF.

This clonotype showed up just a few times. This may be a read error, as it is one base from a much larger clone. The chain carries TRBV9 and TRBJ2-7, with 7 bases fitting TRBD1. Germline loops: CDR1 SGDLS, CDR2 YYNGEE. This CDR3 is 14 amino acids long. The CDR3: CASSVGGTEYEQSF. The CDR3 DNA follows: TGTGCCAGCAGCGTAGGAGGGACAGAGTACGAGCAGTCCTTC.

This clonotype was picked up many times. The chain couples TRBV7-9 to TRBJ2-6; D is perhaps TRBD1 or TRBD2 (5 bases each). In germline, CDR1 is SEHNR, CDR2 FQNEAQ (reference sequence). V was clipped by 4 bases and J by 2 bases, with 9 bases between them. The CDR3 length is 15 residues. CDR3 DNA sequence: TGTGCCAGCAGCTCCGGGACGGCTGGGGCCAACGTCCTGACTTTC. Translation: CASSSGTAGANVLTF.

This clonotype was seen repeatedly, ten times or more. V is TRBV4-1 and J is TRBJ1-6, with TRBD1 matching over 7 bases. This CDR3 is 16 amino acids long. CDR1 is MGHRA, CDR2 YSYEKL, per germline. The J segment lost 7 bases and the V segment lost 1 base, leaving 7 bases of the junction unmatched. CDR3 in DNA: TGCGCCAGCAGCCAAGTGCTTCGGGACAGAAATTCACCCCTCCACTTT. Its translation: CASSQVLRDRNSPLHF.

This clonotype was seen only once. A much larger clone differs from this one at a single base, so this may be a read error. The CDR3 does not end in the conserved phenylalanine or tryptophan, so this is likely a read error. V is TRBV12-5 and J is TRBJ2-3, with D possibly being TRBD1 or TRBD2 (6 bases each). The V and J ends lost 6 bases and 1 base respectively, with 20 bases between them. Per the germline V gene, CDR1 is LGHNT and CDR2 is FRNRAP. The CDR3 extends over 17 amino acids. In DNA form, the CDR3 reads TGTGCTAGTGGCGCCCCCAAACGGGGGCTGGGCACAGATACGCAGTATTCT. Translated: CASGAPKRGLGTDTQYS.

This clonotype was observed at least ten times. The J gene is TRBJ2-5, the V gene TRBV7-9; maybe TRBD2 (5 bases). The V gene lost 8 bases and the J gene lost 2 bases, with 12 bases spanning the gap. This CDR3 contains 13 residues. The germline gives CDR1 SEHNR, CDR2 FQNEAQ (reference sequence). The CDR3 protein is CASGAGSQETQYF. Here the CDR3 DNA reads TGTGCCAGCGGTGCGGGCAGTCAAGAGACCCAGTACTTC.

This clonotype occurred many times. The rearrangement uses TRBV20-1 and TRBJ2-1; D uncertain. V was trimmed by 4 bases and J by 0 bases, leaving 7 bases between them. Germline V gene lookup returns CDR1 DFQATT and CDR2 SNEGSKA (reference sequence). The CDR3 totals 13 residues. The CDR3 region is CSAKPSSYNEQFF. The CDR3 bases are TGCAGTGCTAAACCTAGCTCCTACAATGAGCAGTTCTTC.

With respect to this clonotype: This may be a read error, as it is one base from a much larger clone. The CDR3 does not close with the conserved phenylalanine or tryptophan, likely indicating a read error. The chain has TRBV11-2 and TRBJ2-7; 9 nucleotides line up with TRBD2. This CDR3 spans 15 amino acids. From germline, CDR1 is SGHAT and CDR2 FQNNGV. V gave up 4 bases and J gave up 8 bases; unmatched junction bases: 12. Written as DNA, the CDR3 is TGTGCCAGCAGCTCCTTAGCGGGAGACCGGGGGAAGCAGTACCTC. This codes for CASSSLAGDRGKQYL.

This clonotype came up many times. The rearrangement links TRBV19 to TRBJ2-5; D not resolved. Looked up from germline, CDR1 is LNHDA and CDR2 is SQIVND (reference sequence). The CDR3 runs 11 residues. Written as DNA, the CDR3 is TGTGCGACACTTCTACAAGAGACCCAGTACTTC. Its protein is CATLLQETQYF. Based on the CDR3 plus reference TRBV19 and TRBJ2-5, the full variable domain is DGGITQSPKYLFRKEGQNVTLSCEQNLNHDAMYWYRQDPGQGLRLIYYSQIVNDFQKGDIAEGYSVSREKKESFPLTVTSAQKNPTAFYLCATLLQETQYFGPGTRLLVL.

This clonotype was found many times. The chain is built from TRBV20-1 and TRBJ1-4; a possible D gene is TRBD1 (5 bases). Trimming removed 0 bases at V and 4 bases at J, with 12 bases between. The CDR3 is 15 residues long. The V gene's germline CDR1 is DFQATT and CDR2 SNEGSKA (reference sequence). Here the CDR3 DNA reads TGCAGTGCTAGAGAAGTGGGACGGGGTAATGAAAAACTGTTTTTT. This gives the protein CSAREVGRGNEKLFF.

This clonotype occurred many times. V is TRBV7-6 and J is TRBJ2-1; 10 nucleotides align to TRBD2. Looked up from germline, CDR1 is SGHVS and CDR2 is FNYEAQ. The CDR3 has 16 amino acids. Trimming took 1 base from V and 3 from J; bases not matched to a gene: 3. CDR3 in DNA: TGTGCCAGCAGCTTAGATGAGCGGGGGGGCTACAATGAGCAGTTCTTC. Translating it yields CASSLDERGGYNEQFF.

This rearrangement joins TRBV2 to TRBJ1-5; D gene uncertain. Germline V gene data show CDR1 as SNHLY and CDR2 as FYNNEI. This CDR3 contains 12 residues. V lost 4 bases to trimming and J lost 6 bases, with 7 bases between them. The CDR3 sequence: CASSGNGQPQHF. The CDR3 DNA sequence: TGTGCCAGCAGTGGGAACGGTCAGCCCCAGCATTTT.

The sample holds one count of this clonotype. Sequence at one end of the junction differs from germline and may be a read error. This sequence joins TRBV12-3 or TRBV12-4 and TRBJ1-2, with D hard to call. There are 18 residues in the CDR3. This chain's CDR3 is CASSFLLELAKTNYDYTF. Written as DNA, the CDR3 is TGTGCCAGCAGTTTCCTTCTCGAGTTGGCCAAGACTAACTATGACTACACCTTC.

The genes are TRBV5-4 and TRBJ1-1; possibly TRBD1 for D (6 bases). The CDR3 spans 15 residues. Germline V gene sequence: CDR1 SGHNT, CDR2 YYREEE (reference sequence). V dropped 4 bases and J dropped 1 base, with 14 bases sitting between them. The CDR3 DNA follows: TGTGCCAGCAGCCCCCCCGCAGGGGCGAACACTGAAGCTTTCTTT. Protein: CASSPPAGANTEAFF.

This clonotype was picked up one time. The V gene is TRBV20-1, the J gene TRBJ2-1; D is undetermined. The V and J ends lost 2 bases and 2 bases respectively, with 10 bases between them. Germline V lookup: CDR1 DFQATT, CDR2 SNEGSKA (reference sequence). The CDR3 is made up of 14 amino acids. The CDR3 nucleotides are TGCAGTGCTAGAACCCGGTACACCTACAATGAGCAGTTCTTC. As protein: CSARTRYTYNEQFF.

Points on this clonotype: A much bigger clone sits one base away, suggesting this may be a read error. This chain uses TRBV14 with TRBJ1-2; D possibly corresponds to TRBD1 (6 bases). CDR1 and CDR2 from the germline V gene are SGHDN and FVKESK. The CDR3 is 15 residues long. CDR3 in amino acids: CASSQPGAGSYGFTF. CDR3 in DNA: TGTGCCAGCAGCCAACCAGGGGCAGGGAGCTATGGCTTCACCTTC.

Remarks on this clonotype: This could be a read error, since a much larger clone is one nucleotide away. J is TRBJ2-5 and V is TRBV5-1, with a possible D match to TRBD1 (5 bases). V lost 4 bases and J lost 0, with 10 bases in between. Germline lookup yields CDR1 SGHRS and CDR2 YFSETQ. CDR3 length equals 14 residues. The CDR3 coding sequence is TGCGCCAGCAGCACCGGACACCACCAAGAGACCCAGTACTTC. It translates to CASSTGHHQETQYF.